This T cell receptor (beta chain) appears in the sequencing data of a study of T cell repertoires in cytomegalovirus infection. Study-wide context: Evidence of both CMV infection and a matching HLA type came from public TCR beta signatures. Findings of the study overall: Dominant in the ex vivo response were TCR beta clonotypes restricted by HLA-C and specific for CMV.

The germline gives CDR1 SGHVS, CDR2 FNYEAQ. V gave up 0 bases and J gave up 2 bases, with 17 bases separating them. This CDR3 is 17 amino acids long. Via MiXCR, TCRdb re-called the reads, giving one row per CDR3 protein. The table lists roughly 46,000 distinct CDR3 sequences, around 21% of them singletons. This clonotype came up many times. No antigen is known for it. This chain connects TRBV7-6 to TRBJ2-7, with D perhaps TRBD1 (6 bases). The clonotype comes from a human donor in good health (CMV status not recorded). Some clones in this sample may be carry-over from other donors' samples. The sample consisted of CD8+ T cells from cultured PBMCs, taken from culture after CMV antigen stimulation. This CDR3 is CASSLALPRGSPYEQYF. The CDR3 bases are TGTGCCAGCAGCTTAGCGCTTCCAAGGGGGAGTCCCTACGAGCAGTACTTC. The variable domain in full, completed from reference TRBV7-6 and TRBJ2-7, reads GAGVSQSPRYKVTKRGQDVALRCDPISGHVSLYWYRQALGQGPEFLTYFNYEAQQDKSGLPNDRFSAERPEGSISTLTIQRTEQRDSAMYRCASSLALPRGSPYEQYFGPGTRLTVT.